These 5 T cell receptor beta chains were all obtained from the same sample, sequenced in a study of blood T cell repertoires in COVID-19. Here immunoSEQ multiplex PCR was the method, and the copy in TCRdb shows in-frame clones only, minus some. Of tens of thousands of clones in the sample, around 80% were seen once. Sequencing input: peripheral blood. These receptor sequences come from an older man with acute or convalescent COVID-19.

This clone appeared a few times. CDR3 sequence reads: CASSLFGQGARETQYF. CDR3 bases: TGTGCCAGCAGCTTGTTTGGACAGGGGGCGAGGGAGACCCAGTACTTC. The chain has TRBV5-6 and TRBJ2-5; 11 bases line up with TRBD1. CDR3 length: 16 amino acids. The germline V gene has CDR1 SGHDT and CDR2 YYEEEE. Trimming at V came to 1 base and at J to 5 bases, leaving 7 bases not matched to a gene.

V gene TRBV18 combines with J gene TRBJ2-2; 11 nucleotides line up with TRBD2. The J segment lost 6 bases and the V segment lost 3 bases, leaving 3 bases of the junction unmatched. This CDR3 is 15 amino acids long. Germline V CDR1 and CDR2: KGHSH, LQKENI. The CDR3 reads CASSPTSGTSGELFF. The DNA for the CDR3 is TGTGCCAGCTCACCGACTAGCGGGACCTCCGGGGAGCTGTTTTTT. The full variable domain, in which reference TRBV18 and TRBJ2-2 provide the parts outside the CDR3, is NAGVMQNPRHLVRRRGQEARLRCSPMKGHSHVYWYRQLPEEGLKFMVYLQKENIIDESGMPKERFSAEFPKEGPSILRIQQVVRGDSAAYFCASSPTSGTSGELFFGEGSRLTVL.

The CDR3: CASSFSGVNSPLHF. CDR3 sequence (DNA): TGTGCCAGCAGCTTCTCGGGAGTTAATTCACCCCTCCACTTT. The rearrangement joins TRBV13 to TRBJ1-6; unclear D gene. V shed 3 bases and J shed 6 bases, with 9 bases lying between them. The CDR3 length is 14 residues. Germline lookup yields CDR1 PRHDT and CDR2 FYEKMQ (reference sequence).

The genes are TRBV19 and TRBJ2-7; 10 nucleotides line up with TRBD1. CDR1 is LNHDA, CDR2 SQIVND, per germline (reference sequence). The CDR3 is made up of 15 amino acids. Unmatched junction bases numbered 8, after V lost 2 bases and J lost 7 bases. In DNA form, the CDR3 reads TGTGCCAGTAGTATAAAGGGACAGGGGAGTCAAGAGCAGTACTTC. Amino acid sequence: CASSIKGQGSQEQYF.

V gene TRBV11-3 combines with J gene TRBJ1-1; D is undetermined. CDR1 is SGHNT, CDR2 YENEEA, per germline. The CDR3 runs to 12 residues. V lost 0 bases, J lost 8 bases, and 7 bases lay in between. In nucleotides, the CDR3 is TGTGCCAGCAGCTTAGAAGGAGCGGAAGCTTTCTTT. Its protein product is CASSLEGAEAFF.